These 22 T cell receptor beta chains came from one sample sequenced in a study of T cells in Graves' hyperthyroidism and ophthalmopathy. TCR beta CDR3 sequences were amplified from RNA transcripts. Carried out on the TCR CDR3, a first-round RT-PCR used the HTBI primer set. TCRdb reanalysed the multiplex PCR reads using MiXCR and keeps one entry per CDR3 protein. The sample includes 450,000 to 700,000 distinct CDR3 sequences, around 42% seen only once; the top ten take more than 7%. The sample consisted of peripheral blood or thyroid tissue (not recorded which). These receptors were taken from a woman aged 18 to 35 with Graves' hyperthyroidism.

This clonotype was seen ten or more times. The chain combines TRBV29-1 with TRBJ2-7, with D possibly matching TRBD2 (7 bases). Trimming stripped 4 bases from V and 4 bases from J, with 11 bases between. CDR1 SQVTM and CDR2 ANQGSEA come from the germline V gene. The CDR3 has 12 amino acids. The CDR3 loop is CSVVRGAYEQYF. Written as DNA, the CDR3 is TGCAGCGTTGTTCGGGGGGCTTACGAGCAGTACTTC.

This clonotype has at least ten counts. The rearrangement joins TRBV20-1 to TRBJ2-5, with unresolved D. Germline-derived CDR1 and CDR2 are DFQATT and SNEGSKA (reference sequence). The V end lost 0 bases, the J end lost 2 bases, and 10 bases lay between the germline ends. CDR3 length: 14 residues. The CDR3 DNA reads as TGCAGTGCTAGAGATTTCAGAGAACAAGAGACCCAGTACTTC. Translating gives CSARDFREQETQYF.

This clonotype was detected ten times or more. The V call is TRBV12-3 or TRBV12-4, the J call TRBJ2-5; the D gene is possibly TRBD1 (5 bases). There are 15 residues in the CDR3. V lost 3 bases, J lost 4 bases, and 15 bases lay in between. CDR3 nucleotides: TGTGCCAGCAGTTTGGGCACAGGTATGAGAGAGACCCAGTACTTC. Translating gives CASSLGTGMRETQYF.

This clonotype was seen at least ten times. In DNA, the CDR3 is TGTGCCAGCAGCCAAGCCGGGACAGGAGTAGAAAAACTGTTTTTT. Its translation is CASSQAGTGVEKLFF. This chain joins TRBV4-2 and TRBJ1-4; 8 bases are shared with TRBD1. V was clipped by 1 base and J by 8 bases; unmatched bases: 6. The CDR3 totals 15 residues. From germline, CDR1 is LGHNA and CDR2 YNFKEQ.

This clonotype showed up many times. The CDR3 protein is CASSTEFGTSGNTIYF. CDR3 sequence (DNA): TGTGCCAGCAGCACCGAATTCGGGACCTCTGGAAACACCATATATTTT. The chain employs TRBV9 and TRBJ1-3; a weak D match, TRBD1 (5 bases). The CDR3 loop spans 16 amino acids. The germline CDR1 and CDR2 sequences are SGDLS and YYNGEE. V lost 4 bases and J lost 0, with 14 bases in between.

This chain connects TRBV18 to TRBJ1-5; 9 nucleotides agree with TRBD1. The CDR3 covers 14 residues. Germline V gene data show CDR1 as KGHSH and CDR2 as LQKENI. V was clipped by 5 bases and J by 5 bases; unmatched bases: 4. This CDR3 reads CASSSGQGDQPQHF. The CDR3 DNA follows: TGTGCCAGCTCATCGGGACAGGGAGATCAGCCCCAGCATTTT.

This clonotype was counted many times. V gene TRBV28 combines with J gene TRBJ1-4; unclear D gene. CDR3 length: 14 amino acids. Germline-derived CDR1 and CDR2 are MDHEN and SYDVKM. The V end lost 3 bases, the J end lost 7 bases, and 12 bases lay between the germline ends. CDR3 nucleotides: TGTGCCAGCAGTTTCCCGCATACCCCTGAAAAACTGTTTTTT. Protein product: CASSFPHTPEKLFF.

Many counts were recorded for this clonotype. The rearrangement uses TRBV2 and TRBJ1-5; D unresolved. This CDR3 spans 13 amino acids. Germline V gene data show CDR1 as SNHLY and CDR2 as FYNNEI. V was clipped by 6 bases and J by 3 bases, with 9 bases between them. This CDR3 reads CASRRALNQPQHF. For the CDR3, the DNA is TGTGCCAGCAGAAGGGCGCTCAATCAGCCCCAGCATTTT.

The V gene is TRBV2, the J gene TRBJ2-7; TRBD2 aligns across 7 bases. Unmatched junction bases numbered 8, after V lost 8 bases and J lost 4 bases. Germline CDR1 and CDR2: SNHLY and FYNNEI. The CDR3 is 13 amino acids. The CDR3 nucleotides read TGTGCCAGCCCCGGGACTACCTCGTACGAGCAGTACTTC. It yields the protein CASPGTTSYEQYF.

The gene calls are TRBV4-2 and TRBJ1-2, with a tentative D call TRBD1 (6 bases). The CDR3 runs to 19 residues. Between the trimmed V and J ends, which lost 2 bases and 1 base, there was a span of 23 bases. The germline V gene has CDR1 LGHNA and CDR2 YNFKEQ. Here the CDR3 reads CASSQPLILTGLSNYGYTF. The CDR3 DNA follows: TGTGCCAGCAGCCAACCGCTAATCCTTACAGGGCTCAGTAACTATGGCTACACCTTC.

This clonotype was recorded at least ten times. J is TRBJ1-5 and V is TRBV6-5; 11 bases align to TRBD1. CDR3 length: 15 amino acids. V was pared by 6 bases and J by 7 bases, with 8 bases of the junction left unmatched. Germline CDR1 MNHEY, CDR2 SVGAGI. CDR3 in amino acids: CASRPGTGGGQPQHF. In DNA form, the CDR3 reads TGTGCCAGCAGACCAGGGACAGGGGGAGGACAGCCCCAGCATTTT.

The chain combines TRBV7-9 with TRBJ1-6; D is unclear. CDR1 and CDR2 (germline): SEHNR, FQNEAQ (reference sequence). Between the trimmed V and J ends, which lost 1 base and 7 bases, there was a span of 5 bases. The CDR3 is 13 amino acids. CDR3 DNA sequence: TGTGCCAGCAGCTTAGAGCACAATTCACCCCTCCACTTT. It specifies CASSLEHNSPLHF.

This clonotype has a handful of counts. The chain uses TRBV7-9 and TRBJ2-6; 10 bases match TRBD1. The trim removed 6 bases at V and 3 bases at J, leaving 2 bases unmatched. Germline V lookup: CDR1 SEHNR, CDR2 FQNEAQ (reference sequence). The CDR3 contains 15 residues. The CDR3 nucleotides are TGTGCCAGCAGTAGGACAGGGGGTGGGGCCAACGTCCTGACTTTC. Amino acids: CASSRTGGGANVLTF.

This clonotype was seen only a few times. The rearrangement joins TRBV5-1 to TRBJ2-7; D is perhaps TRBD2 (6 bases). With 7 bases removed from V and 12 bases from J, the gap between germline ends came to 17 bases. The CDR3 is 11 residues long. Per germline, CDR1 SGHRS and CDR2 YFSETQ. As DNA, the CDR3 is TGCGCCAGCTCCGGGGTAGCGGCCATGTACTTC. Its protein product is CASSGVAAMYF.

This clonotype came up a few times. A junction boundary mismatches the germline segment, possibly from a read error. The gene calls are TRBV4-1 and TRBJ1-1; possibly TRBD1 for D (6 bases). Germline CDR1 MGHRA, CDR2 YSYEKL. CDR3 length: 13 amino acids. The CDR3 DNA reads TGTGCCAGCAGCCCTGACGGGGGGCTTGAAGCTTTCTTT. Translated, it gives CASSPDGGLEAFF.

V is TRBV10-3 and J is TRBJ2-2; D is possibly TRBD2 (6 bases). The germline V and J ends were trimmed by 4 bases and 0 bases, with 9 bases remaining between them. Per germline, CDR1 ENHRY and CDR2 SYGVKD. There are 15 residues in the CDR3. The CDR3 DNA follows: TGTGCCATCAGTGTCTGCGGGGCGAACACCGGGGAGCTGTTTTTT. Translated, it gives CAISVCGANTGELFF.

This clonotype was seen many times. The CDR3 reads CASSLKGNEYEQYF. The DNA for the CDR3 is TGTGCCAGCAGTTTAAAGGGGAATGAGTACGAGCAGTACTTC. This chain links TRBV27 with TRBJ2-7, with a tentative D call TRBD1 (5 bases). In germline, CDR1 is MNHEY, CDR2 SMNVEV (reference sequence). This CDR3 is built from 14 residues. Trimming pared 2 bases from V and 4 bases from J, leaving 12 bases between.

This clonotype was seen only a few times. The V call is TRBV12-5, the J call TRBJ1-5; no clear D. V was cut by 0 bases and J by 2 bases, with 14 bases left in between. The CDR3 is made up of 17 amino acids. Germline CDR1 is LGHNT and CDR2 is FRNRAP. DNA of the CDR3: TGTGCTAGTGGTTTGGTAGCCGGGCGCGCAGGCAATCAGCCCCAGCATTTT. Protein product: CASGLVAGRAGNQPQHF. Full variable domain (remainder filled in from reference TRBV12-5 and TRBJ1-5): DARVTQTPRHKVTEMGQEVTMRCQPILGHNTVFWYRQTMMQGLELLAYFRNRAPLDDSGMPKDRFSAEMPDATLATLKIQPSEPRDSAVYFCASGLVAGRAGNQPQHFGDGTRLSIL.

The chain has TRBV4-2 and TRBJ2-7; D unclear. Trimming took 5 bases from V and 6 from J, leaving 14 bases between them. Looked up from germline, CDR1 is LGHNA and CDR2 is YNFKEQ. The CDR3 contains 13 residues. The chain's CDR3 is CASSLEWGSEQYF. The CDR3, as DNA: TGTGCCAGCAGCTTGGAGTGGGGTTCCGAGCAGTACTTC.

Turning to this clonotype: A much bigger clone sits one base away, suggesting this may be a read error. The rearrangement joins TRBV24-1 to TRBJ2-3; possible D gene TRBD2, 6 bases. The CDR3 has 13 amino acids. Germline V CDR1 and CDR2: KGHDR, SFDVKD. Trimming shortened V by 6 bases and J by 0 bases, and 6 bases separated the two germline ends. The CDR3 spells CATSSGSTDTQYF. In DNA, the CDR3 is TGTGCCACCAGTAGCGGGAGCACAGATACGCAGTATTTT.

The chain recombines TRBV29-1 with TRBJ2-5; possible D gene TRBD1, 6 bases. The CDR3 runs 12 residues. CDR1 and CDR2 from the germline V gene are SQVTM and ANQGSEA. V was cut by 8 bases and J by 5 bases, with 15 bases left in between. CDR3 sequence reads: CSFSMGAETQYF. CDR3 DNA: TGCAGCTTCAGCATGGGGGCTGAGACCCAGTACTTC.

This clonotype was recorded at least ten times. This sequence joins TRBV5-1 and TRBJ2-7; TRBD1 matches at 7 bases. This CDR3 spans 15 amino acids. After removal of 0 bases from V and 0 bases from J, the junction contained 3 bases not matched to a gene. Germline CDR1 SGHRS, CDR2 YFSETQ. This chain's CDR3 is CASSLGDRVSYEQYF. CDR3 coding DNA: TGCGCCAGCAGCTTGGGGGACAGAGTCTCCTACGAGCAGTACTTC.